Each of the 14 T cell receptor beta chains below was sequenced from the same sample in a study of blood T cell repertoires in COVID-19. The method was immunoSEQ multiplex PCR; TCRdb's version includes in-frame clones alone and lacks a portion of them. The sample has about 240,000 clones; roughly 80% are singletons. Sequencing input: peripheral blood. These receptors all come from a woman aged 18-29 years with acute or convalescent COVID-19.

This chain joins TRBV14 and TRBJ1-1; 9 nucleotides agree with TRBD1. Germline V gives CDR1 SGHDN, CDR2 FVKESK. The J segment lost 0 bases and the V segment lost 1 base, leaving 3 bases of the junction unmatched. This CDR3 has 16 amino acids. CDR3 bases: TGTGCCAGCAGCCAAGGGACAGGGGATATGAACACTGAAGCTTTCTTT. This translates into CASSQGTGDMNTEAFF.

This clone appeared once. A junction end diverges from the germline sequence, so it may reflect a read error. This chain joins TRBV24-1 and TRBJ2-5; D may be TRBD2 (6 bases). The CDR3 has 14 residues. CDR1 KGHDR and CDR2 SFDVKD come from the germline V gene. Here the CDR3 DNA reads TGTGTCACCAGTGATCCCGGGGAGGTCGAGACCCAGTACTTC. It codes for CVTSDPGEVETQYF.

This sequence joins TRBV6-6 and TRBJ2-7; 11 positions agree with TRBD1. Germline V gene sequence: CDR1 MNHNY, CDR2 SVGAGI (reference sequence). The length of the CDR3 is 15 residues. V was clipped by 0 bases and J by 3 bases; unmatched bases: 1. The CDR3 protein is CASSYSDRGHYEQYF. The CDR3, as DNA: TGTGCCAGCAGTTACTCGGACAGGGGGCACTACGAGCAGTACTTC.

The rearrangement links TRBV29-1 to TRBJ2-7; TRBD2 aligns across 11 bases. The trim removed 5 bases at V and 6 bases at J, leaving 6 bases unmatched. Germline V gene sequence: CDR1 SQVTM, CDR2 ANQGSEA. The CDR3 has 13 residues. CDR3 sequence: CSVSTSGSREQYF. DNA of the CDR3: TGCAGCGTTTCCACTAGCGGGAGTCGCGAGCAGTACTTC.

The chain recombines TRBV25-1 with TRBJ1-6; a possible D gene is TRBD1 (6 bases). V dropped 3 bases and J dropped 7 bases, with 13 bases sitting between them. The CDR3 is 15 residues long. The germline V gene encodes CDR1 MGHDK and CDR2 SYGVNS. The CDR3 nucleotides read TGTGCCAGCAGTGAGGAAACAGGGTTAAATTCACCCCTCCACTTT. Translated, it gives CASSEETGLNSPLHF. The full variable domain, completed using reference TRBV25-1 and TRBJ1-6, is EADIYQTPRYLVIGTGKKITLECSQTMGHDKMYWYQQDPGMELHLIHYSYGVNSTEKGDLSSESTVSRIRTEHFPLTLESARPSHTSQYLCASSEETGLNSPLHFGNGTRLTVT.

V and J are TRBV18 and TRBJ1-3, with D perhaps matching TRBD1 (6 bases). The CDR3 is made up of 17 amino acids. V was pared by 3 bases and J by 0 bases, with 15 bases between. Looked up from germline, CDR1 is KGHSH and CDR2 is LQKENI. The CDR3 nucleotides are TGTGCCAGCTCACCCCTATTCGGACAGTTCTCTGGAAACACCATATATTTT. It yields the protein CASSPLFGQFSGNTIYF.

The CDR3 DNA reads as TGTGCCAGCAGCAATGGACGGGGAACTAGCGGGAGTAGCGATGAGCAGTTCTTC. Translating gives CASSNGRGTSGSSDEQFF. J is TRBJ2-1 and V is TRBV21-1; TRBD2, as called in the table, went unchecked against the DNA. TRBV21-1 is shown as a pseudogene. CDR3 length: 18 amino acids.

The gene calls are TRBV4-2 and TRBJ2-1, with 13 bases lining up with TRBD2. This CDR3 spans 16 amino acids. J was trimmed by 8 bases and V by 1 base; bases with no gene match: 5. Germline CDR1 is LGHNA and CDR2 is YNFKEQ. This CDR3 is CASSQGTSGSGYEQFF. CDR3 nucleotide sequence: TGTGCCAGCAGCCAAGGGACTAGCGGGAGCGGTTATGAGCAGTTCTTC.

The chain recombines TRBV2 with TRBJ2-1; 10 bases line up with TRBD2. V was clipped by 8 bases and J by 5 bases; unmatched bases: 3. CDR3 length equals 13 residues. Germline CDR1 reads SNHLY; CDR2 reads FYNNEI. The CDR3: CASWTSGDNEQFF. The CDR3 DNA is TGTGCCAGCTGGACTAGCGGCGACAATGAGCAGTTCTTC.

This rearrangement joins TRBV11-2 to TRBJ2-1, with TRBD2 matching over 8 bases. This CDR3 has 17 residues. The germline V gene encodes CDR1 SGHAT and CDR2 FQNNGV. V shed 5 bases, J shed 6 bases, and the junction held 15 bases outside the gene matches. The CDR3 loop reads CASSPRGGLSAINEQFF. CDR3 sequence (DNA): TGTGCCAGCAGCCCCCGGGGGGGGTTGTCGGCAATCAATGAGCAGTTCTTC.

J is TRBJ2-3 and V is TRBV5-1; 7 positions agree with TRBD2. The J segment lost 6 bases and the V segment lost 4 bases, leaving 8 bases of the junction unmatched. Germline V gene data show CDR1 as SGHRS and CDR2 as YFSETQ. This CDR3 contains 14 residues. CDR3 loop: CASSTGLLADTQYF. CDR3 in DNA: TGCGCCAGCAGCACGGGACTATTGGCTGATACGCAGTATTTT.

This chain joins TRBV5-1 and TRBJ2-1, with TRBD2 matching 7 bases. CDR3 length equals 14 residues. Germline loops: CDR1 SGHRS, CDR2 YFSETQ. With V trimmed by 3 bases and J by 4 bases, 4 bases remained unmatched. The CDR3 protein is CASSSREVYNEQFF. The CDR3 nucleotides are TGCGCCAGCAGCTCTCGGGAGGTTTACAATGAGCAGTTCTTC.

The V and J genes are TRBV28 and TRBJ1-5; D not resolved. The CDR3 sequence is 14 residues long. Germline loops: CDR1 MDHEN, CDR2 SYDVKM. The V gene lost 0 bases and the J gene lost 2 bases, with 5 bases spanning the gap. The CDR3 loop is CASSLWAGNQPQHF. CDR3 bases: TGTGCCAGCAGTTTATGGGCAGGCAATCAGCCCCAGCATTTT.

CDR3 in amino acids: CSATQTEAFF. CDR3 nucleotide sequence: TGCAGTGCAACGCAGACAGAAGCTTTCTTT. The chain has TRBV20-1 and TRBJ1-1; D remains ambiguous. The CDR3 covers 10 residues. Germline loops: CDR1 DFQATT, CDR2 SNEGSKA (reference sequence). V gave up 6 bases and J gave up 8 bases, with 10 bases separating them.